This is a list of T cell receptor beta chains from one sample in a study of blood T cell repertoires in COVID-19. The repertoire was sequenced with immunoSEQ multiplex PCR; TCRdb's copy has only in-frame clones and lacks some. The sample comprises about 180,000 clones, about 80% of which are singletons, and around 6.3% rests with the top ten. What was sequenced was peripheral blood. The origin of the receptors is a man in his sixties or seventies with active or convalescent COVID-19. The CDR3 runs from the conserved cysteine through the conserved F or W. Each record gives: D gene, V gene, J gene, clone size, CDR3 DNA, CDR3 protein. The D gene is left open where the match is weak. Part of the rows lack a size; the others show once, few, many or a class for expanded clones.

d_gene: NA
v_gene: TRBV20-1
j_gene: TRBJ2-1
abundance: NA
CDR3nt: TGCAGTGCTAGAGAATACCGGGAGCAGTTCTTC
CDR3aa: CSAREYREQFF

d_gene: TRBD1
v_gene: TRBV7-9
j_gene: TRBJ2-7
abundance: NA
CDR3nt: TGTGCCAGCAGCTCGGACGACAGGGTACCGTACGAGCAGTACTTC
CDR3aa: CASSSDDRVPYEQYF

d_gene: TRBD1
v_gene: TRBV6-1
j_gene: TRBJ2-5
abundance: NA
CDR3nt: TGTGCCAGCAGTGAATCAGGGGGATCGGAGACCCAGTACTTC
CDR3aa: CASSESGGSETQYF

d_gene: TRBD1
v_gene: TRBV30
j_gene: TRBJ1-2
abundance: NA
CDR3nt: TGTGCCTGGAGTGTACAAGGGGGCGCAAATGGCTACACCTTC
CDR3aa: CAWSVQGGANGYTF

d_gene: TRBD2
v_gene: TRBV19
j_gene: TRBJ2-4
abundance: NA
CDR3nt: TGTGCCAGTAGCAGTGGGCGGGGGGACCTCAAAAACATTCAGTACTTC
CDR3aa: CASSSGRGDLKNIQYF

d_gene: NA
v_gene: TRBV7-9
j_gene: TRBJ2-1
abundance: few
CDR3nt: TGTGCCAGCAGCTTTGAGTCTTACAATGAGCAGTTCTTC
CDR3aa: CASSFESYNEQFF

d_gene: TRBD1
v_gene: TRBV7-2
j_gene: TRBJ2-2
abundance: NA
CDR3nt: TGTGCCAGCAGAGAAAACAGGGGTAACACCGGGGAGCTGTTTTTT
CDR3aa: CASRENRGNTGELFF

d_gene: TRBD1
v_gene: TRBV11-2
j_gene: TRBJ1-3
abundance: NA
CDR3nt: TGTGCCAGCAGCTTACCAGGGGGCTACTCTGGAAACACCATATATTTT
CDR3aa: CASSLPGGYSGNTIYF

d_gene: NA
v_gene: TRBV4-2
j_gene: TRBJ1-4
abundance: NA
CDR3nt: TGTGCCAGCAGCATAGGGGTTAATGAAAAACTGTTTTTT
CDR3aa: CASSIGVNEKLFF

d_gene: TRBD1
v_gene: TRBV7-9
j_gene: TRBJ1-2
abundance: once
CDR3nt: TGTGCCAGCAGCTCCACAGGGACAGGGGTTCGTGGCTACACCTTC
CDR3aa: CASSSTGTGVRGYTF

d_gene: TRBD2
v_gene: TRBV2
j_gene: TRBJ2-5
abundance: NA
CDR3nt: TGTGCCAGCAGGCCCCTAGCGGGGGCTGAGACCCAGTACTTC
CDR3aa: CASRPLAGAETQYF

d_gene: TRBD1
v_gene: TRBV11-2
j_gene: TRBJ2-7
abundance: NA
CDR3nt: TGTGCCAGCAACCGGGACAGGGAGGACGAGCAGTACTTC
CDR3aa: CASNRDREDEQYF

d_gene: TRBD1
v_gene: TRBV28
j_gene: TRBJ2-6
abundance: NA
CDR3nt: TGTGCCAGCAGCCTAGGGGGCGCTGGGGCCAACGTCCTGACTTTC
CDR3aa: CASSLGGAGANVLTF

d_gene: TRBD1
v_gene: TRBV18
j_gene: TRBJ1-5
abundance: NA
CDR3nt: TGTGCCAGCTCATCAGGGACAGGGAAAAGCCAGCCCCAGCATTTT
CDR3aa: CASSSGTGKSQPQHF

d_gene: NA
v_gene: TRBV7-2
j_gene: TRBJ2-5
abundance: once
CDR3nt: TGTGCCAGCACCCGTCTGGGGGGCCAAGAGACCCAGTACTTC
CDR3aa: CASTRLGGQETQYF

d_gene: TRBD2
v_gene: TRBV2
j_gene: TRBJ2-3
abundance: NA
CDR3nt: TGTGCCAGCAGTGAATTCCGGCGGGGGATCACAGATACGCAGTATTTT
CDR3aa: CASSEFRRGITDTQYF

d_gene: NA
v_gene: TRBV29-1
j_gene: TRBJ2-1
abundance: NA
CDR3nt: TGCAGCGTTGAGACTCGGTCGGGCAATGAGCAGTTCTTC
CDR3aa: CSVETRSGNEQFF

d_gene: NA
v_gene: TRBV2
j_gene: TRBJ1-1
abundance: few
CDR3nt: TGTGCCAGCAGTGTTTCCAGGTACACTGAAGCTTTCTTT
CDR3aa: CASSVSRYTEAFF

d_gene: NA
v_gene: TRBV30
j_gene: TRBJ1-6
abundance: NA
CDR3nt: TGTGCCTGGGGTCGGGGAGTGGATTCACCCCTCCACTTT
CDR3aa: CAWGRGVDSPLHF

d_gene: NA
v_gene: TRBV6-6
j_gene: TRBJ2-7
abundance: NA
CDR3nt: TGTGCCAGCAGAGCGGGACACCGCCTCTACGAGCAGTACTTC
CDR3aa: CASRAGHRLYEQYF

d_gene: NA
v_gene: TRBV21-1
j_gene: TRBJ2-1
abundance: NA
CDR3nt: TGTGCCAGCCGCCTTTTGGTTGGACTAGCGGGAGTGGGGTCCTACAATGAGCAGTTCTTC
CDR3aa: CASRLLVGLAGVGSYNEQFF

d_gene: NA
v_gene: TRBV9
j_gene: TRBJ2-1
abundance: NA
CDR3nt: TGTGCCAGCAGCCCAACTGTCGACAATGAGCAGTTCTTC
CDR3aa: CASSPTVDNEQFF

d_gene: TRBD2
v_gene: TRBV6-6
j_gene: TRBJ2-7
abundance: NA
CDR3nt: TGTGCCAGCAGTCGAAATCATTACGGGACTAGCCGTTACGAGCAGTACTTC
CDR3aa: CASSRNHYGTSRYEQYF

d_gene: TRBD1
v_gene: TRBV24-1
j_gene: TRBJ2-1
abundance: NA
CDR3nt: TGTGCCACCGGGACAGGGGGCGATGAGCAGTTCTTC
CDR3aa: CATGTGGDEQFF

d_gene: NA
v_gene: TRBV2
j_gene: TRBJ1-4
abundance: NA
CDR3nt: TGTGCCAGCAGTCCCTACAGCTCAACTAATGAAAAACTGTTTTTT
CDR3aa: CASSPYSSTNEKLFF

d_gene: NA
v_gene: TRBV10-3
j_gene: TRBJ2-7
abundance: NA
CDR3nt: TGTGCCGTGTTACAGCAGAGCTCCTACGAGCAGTACTTC
CDR3aa: CAVLQQSSYEQYF

d_gene: NA
v_gene: TRBV3-1/TRBV3-2
j_gene: TRBJ2-3
abundance: NA
CDR3nt: TGTGCCACGGGGGGCCCCGCAGATACGCAGTATTTT
CDR3aa: CATGGPADTQYF

d_gene: NA
v_gene: TRBV5-1
j_gene: TRBJ1-1
abundance: NA
CDR3nt: TGCGCCAGCAGCTTGGCCTACCAAGACACTGAAGCTTTCTTT
CDR3aa: CASSLAYQDTEAFF

d_gene: NA
v_gene: TRBV7-2
j_gene: TRBJ2-3
abundance: NA
CDR3nt: TGTGCCAGCAGCCCAGGGGGACTAGTCACGACAGATACGCAGTATTTT
CDR3aa: CASSPGGLVTTDTQYF

d_gene: NA
v_gene: TRBV7-9
j_gene: TRBJ1-1
abundance: NA
CDR3nt: TGTGCCAGCAGCCACTCGGGGGAGGGTCTAGGCGGAGCTTTCTTT
CDR3aa: CASSHSGEGLGGAFF

d_gene: TRBD1
v_gene: TRBV11-3
j_gene: TRBJ2-5
abundance: NA
CDR3nt: TGTGCCAGCAGCCCGACAGGGATGGAGACCCAGTACTTC
CDR3aa: CASSPTGMETQYF

d_gene: NA
v_gene: TRBV30
j_gene: TRBJ1-1
abundance: NA
CDR3nt: TGTGCCGCCGACAGATTGAACACTGAAGCTTTCTTT
CDR3aa: CAADRLNTEAFF

d_gene: TRBD2
v_gene: TRBV5-1
j_gene: TRBJ2-7
abundance: once
CDR3nt: TGCGCCAGCAGCCCGGTGGGGACTAGCGGTATGTACGAGCAGTACTTC
CDR3aa: CASSPVGTSGMYEQYF